This TCR beta chain was recorded in a study of a mutant IDH1 vaccine in newly diagnosed glioma. Study-level background: Treated patients, averaging around 40 years, were 62.5% male and approximately 38% female.

Of note for this clone: Its specificity is unknown.

Produced via immunoSEQ multiplex PCR; TCRdb's table is partial and in-frame only. The sample contains about 51,000 clones, about 74% of which appear only once. Study-wide results and limits: The study observed vaccine-induced immune responses in roughly 93% of patients.

Time point given: baseline, week 1 (first vaccination visit). Regarding treatment: pre-vaccination baseline after standard-of-care therapy. Sequenced here: PBMCs, sampled from a glioma patient treated with radiotherapy, temozolomide or both. The receptor was isolated from a middle-aged woman with glioma.

CDR3 coding DNA: TGTGCCAGCAGTGAATGGGTCCGGTCTATGAACACTGAAGCTTTCTTT. This translates into CASSEWVRSMNTEAFF. The chain couples TRBV25-1 to TRBJ1-1; no reliable D call. Trimming removed 1 base at V and 0 bases at J, with 12 bases between. The CDR3 contains 16 residues. Germline V gene lookup returns CDR1 MGHDK and CDR2 SYGVNS.